Listed below are T cell receptor beta chains from one sample, sequenced in a study of blood T cells in healthy people across ages. TCRdb fed the 5' RACE reads into MiXCR, producing one record per CDR3 protein. The sample lists some 1,800,000 distinct CDR3 sequences, more than 35% occurring once. Specimen: blood. The source is a human donor in good health. Both conserved end residues are part of each CDR3. D genes are given only for firm matches. Where a row states a size, it is once, few, many or the class of an expanded clone; other rows omit it.

D	V	size	J	DNA	CDR3
-	TRBV7-2	-	TRBJ2-5	TGTGCCAGCAGCCCAAACCCGGGGCTCCAAGAGACCCAGTACTTC	CASSPNPGLQETQYF
-	TRBV29-1	-	TRBJ2-1	TGCAGCGTTGTTCGGGCAAACAATGAGCAGTTCTTC	CSVVRANNEQFF
-	TRBV27	-	TRBJ1-1	TGTGCCAGCAGTTTCCAGGGGAGGTCTGAAGCTTTCTTT	CASSFQGRSEAFF
-	TRBV27	-	TRBJ2-3	TGTGCCAGCATTAGCAGAGGGCTGGCGCAGTATTTT	CASISRGLAQYF
-	TRBV11-2	few	TRBJ1-2	TGTGCCAGCAGTACATCCGGGACGAACGAGGCGGGCTACACCTTC	CASSTSGTNEAGYTF
TRBD2	TRBV6-6	few	TRBJ2-7	TGTGCCAGCAGTTACTCTTCGGATAGCGGGTTCTCCTACGAGCAGTACTTC	CASSYSSDSGFSYEQYF
-	TRBV4-1	-	TRBJ2-7	TGCGCCAGCAGCCAAGATCGGGAAAGCTACAGACCCGAGCAGTACTTC	CASSQDRESYRPEQYF
-	TRBV13	-	TRBJ2-1	TGTGCCAGCAGCTTAAGGCAGCCGGACGTTCTCACTGAGCAGTTCTTC	CASSLRQPDVLTEQFF
-	TRBV12-3/TRBV12-4	few	TRBJ2-6	TGTGCCAGCAGTTTTACCCGCACTGGGGCCAACGTCCTGACTTTC	CASSFTRTGANVLTF
TRBD1	TRBV9	-	TRBJ1-4	TGTGCCAGCAGCGTAGCAAAATTGACAGGGAAGTGCACTAATGAAAAACTGTTTTTT	CASSVAKLTGKCTNEKLFF
TRBD2	TRBV10-3	-	TRBJ2-1	TGTGCCATCAGTGAGTTTAGCGGGGGACTCCAAGAGACCCAGTTCTTC	CAISEFSGGLQETQFF
TRBD2	TRBV20-1	-	TRBJ2-5	TGCAGTGCTAGAGATCCCCAAGGGAGACGCGGGGGGGACCAAGAGACCCAGTACTTC	CSARDPQGRRGGDQETQYF
-	TRBV10-3	-	TRBJ1-1	TGTGCCATCTCTGGCAGGGAGACGGACACTGAAGCTTTCTTT	CAISGRETDTEAFF
-	TRBV28	-	TRBJ1-1	TGTGCCAGCAGCTCCCATCACTCAGGTTGGGCTGAAGCTTTCTTT	CASSSHHSGWAEAFF
-	TRBV6-1	-	TRBJ1-3	TGTGCCAGCAGTGAGGAAGGTATTTCAGACAGTCCCTCCTCTGCGAAAAACACCATATATTTT	CASSEEGISDSPSSAKNTIYF
TRBD2	TRBV4-3	-	TRBJ2-1	TGCGCCGGCAGCCAGATAGCGGGGGCCTACAATGAGCAGTTCTTC	CAGSQIAGAYNEQFF
-	TRBV4-1	few	TRBJ1-2	TGCGCCAGCAGCCAAGATCGGGGTCTGGCAGCTAAAAACTATGGCTACACCTTC	CASSQDRGLAAKNYGYTF
TRBD1	TRBV9	-	TRBJ1-5	TGTGCCAGCAGCTCGACAGGGGAGGGCAATCAGCCCCAGCATTTT	CASSSTGEGNQPQHF
-	TRBV7-9	-	TRBJ1-2	TGTGCCAGCAGCGAAGTACTTGGAGACAGCTACTATGGCTACACCTTC	CASSEVLGDSYYGYTF
-	TRBV6-5	few	TRBJ2-7	TGTGCCAGCAGTTACGACCCCTCGCGCGAGCAGTACTTC	CASSYDPSREQYF
-	TRBV7-6	-	TRBJ1-1	TGTGCCAGCAGCTTAAGCGAAGATGAAACTTTCTTT	CASSLSEDETFF
TRBD2	TRBV6-2/TRBV6-3	few	TRBJ2-3	TGTGCCAGCAGTTACGCACCCGGGACTAGAGGAGATACGCAGTATTTT	CASSYAPGTRGDTQYF
-	TRBV27	-	TRBJ1-5	TGTGCCAGCAGTTCAGAGGGCCTGAGGCATCAGCCCCAGCATTTT	CASSSEGLRHQPQHF
TRBD1	TRBV5-1	-	TRBJ1-1	TGCGCCAGCAGCTTGTTCGACAGGGGGGAAACTGAAGCTTTCTTT	CASSLFDRGETEAFF
-	TRBV5-6	-	TRBJ2-5	TGTGCCAGCACAAAGGGACGGGAAGAGACCCAGTACTTC	CASTKGREETQYF
TRBD1	TRBV27	-	TRBJ1-1	TGTACCAGCAGCCGACAGGGTTTGAACACTGAAGCTTTCTTT	CTSSRQGLNTEAFF
TRBD1	TRBV20-1	-	TRBJ2-7	TGCAGTGCTAGAGCGAACCGGGACAGGGCTTTCAACGAGCAGTACTTC	CSARANRDRAFNEQYF
-	TRBV6-5	-	TRBJ2-3	TGTGCCAGCAGTTACTCCTCACGTGCAGATACGCAGTATTTT	CASSYSSRADTQYF
-	TRBV29-1	-	TRBJ2-7	TGCAGCGTTGAATTCGGGGGCGAGCAGTACTTC	CSVEFGGEQYF
TRBD1	TRBV6-2/TRBV6-3	-	TRBJ1-1	TGTGCCAGCAGACCAAGGACAGGGGCCACTGAAGCTTTCTTT	CASRPRTGATEAFF